The 14 T cell receptor beta chains listed next were all sequenced from one sample in a study of shared clonotypes between healthy human individuals. Assay: immunoSEQ multiplex PCR; the TCRdb copy retains only in-frame clones and omits some. This sample has a few million clones, with around 92% found just once. Material: naive CD4+ T cells from PBMCs. The subset denotes: CD45RA+ positively selected. The origin of the receptors is a young man in good health. Some clones in this sample may be carry-over from other donors' samples.

Note on this clone: This specimen includes other DNA sequences encoding the same CDR3. This chain connects TRBV11-3 to TRBJ2-1, with 9 nucleotides matching TRBD2. Germline assignment: CDR1 SGHNT and CDR2 YENEEA. The CDR3 covers 15 residues. The junction had 4 bases not matched to a gene; V was cut back by 1 base and J by 6 bases. The CDR3 DNA is TGTGCCAGCAGCTTAGCGACTAGCGGCCTCAATGAGCAGTTCTTC. This sequence encodes CASSLATSGLNEQFF. Full variable domain (rest looked up from reference TRBV11-3 and TRBJ2-1): EAGVVQSPRYKIIEKKQPVAFWCNPISGHNTLYWYLQNLGQGPELLIRYENEEAVDDSQLPKDRFSAERLKGVDSTLKIQPAELGDSAVYLCASSLATSGLNEQFFGPGTRLTVL.

The V gene is TRBV7-2, the J gene TRBJ2-7; TRBD1 matches 9 bases. Germline trimming cut 9 bases from V and 6 bases from J; bases unmatched to any gene: 6. The CDR3 consists of 12 residues. The germline gives CDR1 SGHTA, CDR2 FQGNSA. The CDR3 is CASSYRGREQYF. The DNA of the CDR3 is TGTGCCAGTTCTTACAGGGGGCGCGAGCAGTACTTC.

The chain is built from TRBV7-8 and TRBJ2-2, with D perhaps TRBD2 (6 bases). From germline, CDR1 is SGHVS and CDR2 FQNEAQ. With 5 bases removed from V and 1 base from J, the gap between germline ends came to 14 bases. The CDR3 is made up of 16 amino acids. CDR3 in DNA: TGTGCCAGCAGCCCGCGGGGTAGCGGGAACACCGGGGAGCTGTTTTTT. Its translation is CASSPRGSGNTGELFF.

This chain connects TRBV29-1 to TRBJ1-1, with D perhaps matching TRBD1 (6 bases). V was trimmed by 5 bases and J by 4 bases, leaving 11 bases between them. Germline CDR1 and CDR2: SQVTM and ANQGSEA. The CDR3 sequence is 12 residues long. The CDR3 nucleotides read TGCAGCGTTCCGGGGGCGCGCACTGAAGCTTTCTTT. Translating it yields CSVPGARTEAFF.

This rearrangement joins TRBV27 to TRBJ1-1; 9 bases map to TRBD1. Germline assignment: CDR1 MNHEY and CDR2 SMNVEV (reference sequence). The V segment lost 7 bases and the J segment 7 bases; nucleotides outside the gene matches: 13. The CDR3 has 15 residues. This chain's CDR3 is CASNPLLTGGGEAFF. The CDR3 DNA is TGTGCCAGCAACCCCCTTTTGACAGGGGGGGGTGAAGCTTTCTTT.

In its sample, this clone was seen once. The chain is built from TRBV5-5 and TRBJ1-4, with D perhaps matching TRBD1 (6 bases). The V end was cut by 6 bases, the J end by 6 bases, with 18 bases between. Looked up from germline, CDR1 is SGHKS and CDR2 is YYEKEE (reference sequence). The CDR3 contains 15 residues. CDR3 region: CASNDGQQGYEKLFF. CDR3 DNA: TGTGCCAGCAACGATGGCCAACAGGGCTATGAAAAACTGTTTTTT.

The chain couples TRBV28 to TRBJ2-2, with 11 bases lining up with TRBD2. CDR1 is MDHEN and CDR2 is SYDVKM in the germline V gene. The CDR3 has 17 amino acids. Trimming at V came to 3 bases and at J to 4 bases, leaving 7 bases not matched to a gene. The CDR3 coding sequence is TGTGCCAGCAGTTTGACTAGCGGGATAGGTGGCACCGGGGAGCTGTTTTTT. Its protein is CASSLTSGIGGTGELFF.

The rearrangement joins TRBV6-1 to TRBJ2-7; perhaps TRBD2 as D (5 bases). V lost 6 bases and J lost 2, with 11 bases in between. This CDR3 has 13 amino acids. Germline values: CDR1 MNHNS, CDR2 SASEGT. CDR3 region: CASRGGAAYEQYF. In DNA, the CDR3 is TGTGCCAGCAGGGGCGGAGCGGCCTACGAGCAGTACTTC.

This chain uses TRBV28 with TRBJ1-2; D may be TRBD1 (5 bases). The V and J ends lost 6 bases and 7 bases respectively, with 21 bases between them. Germline-derived CDR1 and CDR2 are MDHEN and SYDVKM. The CDR3 loop spans 15 amino acids. DNA for the CDR3: TGTGCCAGCAGACCAAACTGGGCAGCTCAGGGTGGCTACACCTTC. It specifies CASRPNWAAQGGYTF.

This sequence joins TRBV4-3 and TRBJ1-3; D call uncertain. The CDR3 extends over 15 amino acids. V was shortened by 3 bases and J by 1 base, with 10 bases between the two germline ends. Germline-derived CDR1 and CDR2 are LGHNA and YSLEER. The CDR3 reads CASSHGRASGNTIYF. The CDR3 DNA reads as TGCGCCAGCAGCCACGGGAGGGCTTCTGGAAACACCATATATTTT.

The chain combines TRBV27 with TRBJ2-6; either TRBD1 or TRBD2 may supply D (5 bases each). This CDR3 is built from 20 residues. The V and J ends lost 6 bases and 0 bases respectively, with 24 bases between them. CDR1 is MNHEY, CDR2 SMNVEV, per germline (reference sequence). This CDR3 reads CASRPVLTWDGDSGANVLTF. The CDR3 DNA reads TGTGCCAGCAGACCCGTACTCACTTGGGACGGAGACTCTGGGGCCAACGTCCTGACTTTC. The complete variable domain, with remaining parts taken from reference TRBV27 and TRBJ2-6, reads EAQVTQNPRYLITVTGKKLTVTCSQNMNHEYMSWYRQDPGLGLRQIYYSMNVEVTDKGDVPEGYKVSRKEKRNFPLILESPSPNQTSLYFCASRPVLTWDGDSGANVLTFGAGSRLTVL.

This clone appeared once. V gene TRBV28 combines with J gene TRBJ1-5, with 7 bases aligning to TRBD1. The CDR3 extends over 17 amino acids. J lost 0 bases, V lost 7 bases, and 12 bases had no gene match. Germline V gene data show CDR1 as MDHEN and CDR2 as SYDVKM. The CDR3 DNA reads TGTGCCAGCACTCCACTCCCCGGGACAGATAGCAATCAGCCCCAGCATTTT. This gives the protein CASTPLPGTDSNQPQHF.

This chain links TRBV2 with TRBJ2-5, with D unclear. V was cut by 7 bases and J by 2 bases, with 8 bases left in between. The CDR3 runs 12 residues. In germline, CDR1 is SNHLY, CDR2 FYNNEI. For the CDR3, the DNA is TGTGCCAGCACGAGATCACAAGAGACCCAGTACTTC. Encoded protein: CASTRSQETQYF.

This chain joins TRBV19 and TRBJ2-3; 8 bases fit TRBD1. The CDR3 runs 16 residues. V lost 5 bases and J lost 2; bases outside the gene matches: 9. Germline lookup yields CDR1 LNHDA and CDR2 SQIVND (reference sequence). DNA for the CDR3: TGTGCCAGTAGTGACAGGGGAGCTCATGACACAGATACGCAGTATTTT. Protein product: CASSDRGAHDTDTQYF. The whole variable domain, remainder taken from reference TRBV19 and TRBJ2-3, is DGGITQSPKYLFRKEGQNVTLSCEQNLNHDAMYWYRQDPGQGLRLIYYSQIVNDFQKGDIAEGYSVSREKKESFPLTVTSAQKNPTAFYLCASSDRGAHDTDTQYFGPGTRLTVL.